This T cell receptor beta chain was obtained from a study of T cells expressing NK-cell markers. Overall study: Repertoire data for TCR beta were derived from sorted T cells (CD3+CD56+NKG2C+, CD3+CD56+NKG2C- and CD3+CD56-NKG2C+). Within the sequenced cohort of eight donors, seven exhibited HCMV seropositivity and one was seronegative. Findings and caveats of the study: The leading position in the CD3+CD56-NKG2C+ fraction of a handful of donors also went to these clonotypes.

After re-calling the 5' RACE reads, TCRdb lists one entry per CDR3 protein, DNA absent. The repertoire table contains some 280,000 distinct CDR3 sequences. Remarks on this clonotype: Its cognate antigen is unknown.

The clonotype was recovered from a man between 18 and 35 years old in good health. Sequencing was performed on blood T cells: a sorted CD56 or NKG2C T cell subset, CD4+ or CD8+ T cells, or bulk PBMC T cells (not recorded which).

Here the CDR3 reads CAISGRREEVFAETQYF. This chain joins TRBV10-3 and TRBJ2-5; absent DNA, TCRdb's TRBD2 call cannot be checked. The CDR3 sequence is 17 residues long. CDR1 and CDR2 from the germline V gene are ENHRY and SYGVKD.